A selection of T cell receptor beta chains follows, all from one sample in a study of T cells in Graves' hyperthyroidism and ophthalmopathy. A single record per CDR3 protein comes from TCRdb applying MiXCR to the multiplex PCR reads. In the table there are roughly 520,000 distinct CDR3 sequences, around 22% of which are singletons. The sequencing input was blood. The receptors come from a young woman with Graves' ophthalmopathy. Each CDR3 is given with its conserved first and last residue. A D gene is named only where the DNA matches it firmly. Not every row has a clone size; where given, it reads once, few, many or a size class.

j_call clone_size d_call v_call cdr3_nt cdr3_aa
TRBJ2-5 few TRBD1 TRBV12-3/TRBV12-4 TGTGCCAGCAGTGACAGGGGTGGTCAAGAGACCCAGTACTTC CASSDRGGQETQYF
TRBJ2-7 many . TRBV5-1 TGCGCCAGCAGCTTGCAAACTGGAGGTTCCTCCTACGAGCAGTACTTC CASSLQTGGSSYEQYF
TRBJ2-7 many . TRBV5-4 TGTGCCAGCAGCTTATCCGTCGGGACAAACTCCTACGAGCAGTACTTC CASSLSVGTNSYEQYF
TRBJ1-1 many TRBD1 TRBV9 TGTGCCAGCAGCGTAGGCAGGGGGCCCCGGAACACTGAAGCTTTCTTT CASSVGRGPRNTEAFF
TRBJ1-5 . . TRBV19 TGTGCCAGTAGTCGGTGGGATCAGCCCCAGCATTTT CASSRWDQPQHF
TRBJ1-5 many TRBD1 TRBV11-2 TGTGCCAGCAGCGAAAAAACCGGGACAGGGGCCGGCAATCAGCCCCAGCATTTT CASSEKTGTGAGNQPQHF
TRBJ1-2 many TRBD1 TRBV6-1 TGTGCCAGCAGTCGGGACAGGGAGGACTATGGCTACACCTTC CASSRDREDYGYTF
TRBJ2-2 many . TRBV27 TGTGCCAGCAGTTTGACCACCGGGGAGCTGTTTTTT CASSLTTGELFF
TRBJ2-1 . TRBD1 TRBV10-3 TGTGCCATCAGTGAAGGACAGGTTCCGAATGAGCAGTTCTTC CAISEGQVPNEQFF
TRBJ2-7 many TRBD2 TRBV6-5 TGTGCCAGCAGTTACGGGCGGGGGGCCCACGAGCAGTACTTC CASSYGRGAHEQYF
TRBJ2-3 few TRBD1 TRBV12-3/TRBV12-4 TGTGCCAGCAGTTTATGGGACAGACTCACAGATACGCAGTATTTT CASSLWDRLTDTQYF
TRBJ2-5 many . TRBV7-8 TGTGCCAGCAGCCGCGGACGGATGCAAGAGACCCAGTACTTC CASSRGRMQETQYF
TRBJ2-7 many TRBD2 TRBV3-1 TGTGCCAGCAGCCAAGCCGGACTAGCTGTCGACGAGCAGTACTTC CASSQAGLAVDEQYF
TRBJ1-2 many . TRBV12-3/TRBV12-4 TGTGCCAGCAGTTTAGTGGGGATCTACACCTTC CASSLVGIYTF
TRBJ1-1 . TRBD1 TRBV28 TGTGCCAGCAGGCAGCAGGGGGCTGGAACTGAAGCTTTCTTT CASRQQGAGTEAFF
TRBJ1-1 many TRBD1 TRBV18 TGTGCCAGCTCACCATTGACAGGGGGTAACACTGAAGCTTTCTTT CASSPLTGGNTEAFF
TRBJ1-2 . TRBD1 TRBV5-1 TGCGCCAGCAGCCTCCGGGACAGGGTAAACTATGGCTACACCTTC CASSLRDRVNYGYTF
TRBJ2-7 many . TRBV27 TGTGCCAGCAGCCTAGGAGATGGGGCTTACGAGCAGTACTTC CASSLGDGAYEQYF
TRBJ1-2 many . TRBV14 TGTGCCAGCAGCCCTTTTGGCGGGCCTGGAGAGGGCTACACCTTC CASSPFGGPGEGYTF
TRBJ2-2 . . TRBV30 TGTGCCTGGAGGACCTCGGGCACCGGGGAGCTGTTTTTT CAWRTSGTGELFF
TRBJ2-2 many TRBD1 TRBV28 TGTGCCAGCAGTTACGTGGACAGGGGAAACGGGGAGCTGTTTTTT CASSYVDRGNGELFF
TRBJ1-1 . . TRBV12-5 TGTGCTAGTCGTCTTCAGGGCGGGGGTACCGAAGCTTTCTTT CASRLQGGGTEAFF
TRBJ2-2 few TRBD2 TRBV4-2 TGTGCCAGCAGCCAAGAAGCCCCTATAGCGGGGGAGGTCGGGGAGCTGTTTTTT CASSQEAPIAGEVGELFF
TRBJ1-2 . . TRBV12-3/TRBV12-4 TGTGCCAGCAGTTTAAATCAGTTGGGCTACACCTTC CASSLNQLGYTF
TRBJ1-5 few . TRBV6-2/TRBV6-3 TGTGCCAGCAGTTACAATCTGGGTGGGGGAGGGGTTCCTCAGCCCCAGCATTTT CASSYNLGGGGVPQPQHF
TRBJ1-5 many . TRBV7-2 TGTGCCAGCAGCTTAGCGGGCAGGGCTGAACAGCCCCAGCATTTT CASSLAGRAEQPQHF
TRBJ1-5 many . TRBV6-2/TRBV6-3 TGTGCCAGCAGTATTTCGGGACGGCGCAATCAGCCCCAGCATTTT CASSISGRRNQPQHF
TRBJ2-7 . . TRBV6-4 TGTGCCAGCACCCGAAGGGGGGGTGACGAGCGGTACTTC CASTRRGGDERYF
TRBJ2-6 many . TRBV19 TGTGCCAGTATCGGACCGGACAAGTCTGGGGCCAACGTCCTGACTTTC CASIGPDKSGANVLTF
TRBJ2-7 many . TRBV28 TGTGCCAGCAGTTTAGTGGGGGTTACCTACGAGCAGTACTTC CASSLVGVTYEQYF
TRBJ1-1 . . TRBV6-1 TGTGCCAGCAGTGCGGACCGTGACACTGAAGCTTTCTTT CASSADRDTEAFF
TRBJ1-3 many . TRBV20-1 TGCAGTGCTAGAGATTTTCGGGTAGCGGGAAACACCATATATTTT CSARDFRVAGNTIYF
TRBJ2-2 many TRBD2 TRBV6-2/TRBV6-3 TGTGCCCTCCAAACGGGGGGGGCTTTTGGCACCGGGGAGCTGTTTTTT CALQTGGAFGTGELFF
TRBJ2-5 few . TRBV7-9 TGTGCCAGCTCGACAGCCCCCCAAGAGACCCAGTACTTC CASSTAPQETQYF
TRBJ2-7 . TRBD2 TRBV7-2 TGTGCCAGCAGCTTAGATCCTGCGGGGGTCGAGCAGTACTTC CASSLDPAGVEQYF
TRBJ2-7 many TRBD1 TRBV27 TGTGCCAGCAGTATCATTCCGGGACAGGGGGACTACGAGCAGTACTTC CASSIIPGQGDYEQYF
TRBJ2-3 many TRBD2 TRBV25-1 TGTGCCAGCAGTGGGACTAGCGGGGGGCCGGGATCTATGACGGATACGCAGTATTTT CASSGTSGGPGSMTDTQYF
TRBJ2-1 many TRBD2 TRBV5-1 TGCGCCAGCAGCCAACTAGCGGGGGGGCCCAATGAGCAGTTCTTC CASSQLAGGPNEQFF
TRBJ2-5 many TRBD2 TRBV5-1 TGCGCCAGCAGGTCCGGCGGGGGCCAAGAGACCCAGTACTTC CASRSGGGQETQYF
TRBJ2-7 many . TRBV5-1 TGCGCCAGCAGCTTAGGGGGGCAGGGCGAGCAGTACTTC CASSLGGQGEQYF
TRBJ1-2 . TRBD1 TRBV12-3/TRBV12-4 TGTGCCAGCAGCTTTCTAGACAGGGGGTATGGCTACACCTTC CASSFLDRGYGYTF
TRBJ1-1 . . TRBV7-9 TGTGCCAGCAGCGGGACCGATACCCCGAACACTGAAGCTTTCTTT CASSGTDTPNTEAFF